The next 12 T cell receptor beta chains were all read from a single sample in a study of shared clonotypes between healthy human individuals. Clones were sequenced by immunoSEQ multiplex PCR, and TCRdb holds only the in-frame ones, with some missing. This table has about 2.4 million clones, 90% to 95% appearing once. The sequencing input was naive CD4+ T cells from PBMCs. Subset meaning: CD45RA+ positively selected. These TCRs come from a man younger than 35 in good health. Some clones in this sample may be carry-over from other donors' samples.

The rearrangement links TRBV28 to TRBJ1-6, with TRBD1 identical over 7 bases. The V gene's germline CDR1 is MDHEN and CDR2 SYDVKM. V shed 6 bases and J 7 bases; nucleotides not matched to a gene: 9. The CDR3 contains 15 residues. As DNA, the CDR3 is TGTGCCAGCAGGCGAAGGGCAGGGGGGAATTCACCCCTCCACTTT. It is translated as CASRRRAGGNSPLHF.

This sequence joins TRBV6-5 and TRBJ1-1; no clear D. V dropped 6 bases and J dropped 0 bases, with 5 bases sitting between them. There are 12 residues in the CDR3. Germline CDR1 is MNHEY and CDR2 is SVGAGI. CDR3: CASRQMNTEAFF. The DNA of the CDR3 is TGTGCCAGCAGACAGATGAACACTGAAGCTTTCTTT.

This CDR3 reads CASSYLGTASSSYEQYF. The CDR3 nucleotides read TGTGCCAGCAGCTACCTAGGGACGGCGAGTAGCTCCTACGAGCAGTACTTC. The chain couples TRBV11-2 to TRBJ2-7, with D tentatively TRBD1 or TRBD2 (5 bases each). V was trimmed by 4 bases and J by 0 bases, leaving 19 bases between them. Per the germline V gene, CDR1 is SGHAT and CDR2 is FQNNGV. CDR3 length: 17 residues.

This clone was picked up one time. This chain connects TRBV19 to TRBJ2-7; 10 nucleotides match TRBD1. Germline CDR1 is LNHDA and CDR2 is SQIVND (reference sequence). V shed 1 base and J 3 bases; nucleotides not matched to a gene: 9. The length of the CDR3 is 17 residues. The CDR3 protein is CASSIARQGQGHYEQYF. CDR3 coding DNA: TGTGCCAGTAGTATAGCTCGTCAGGGACAGGGGCACTACGAGCAGTACTTC.

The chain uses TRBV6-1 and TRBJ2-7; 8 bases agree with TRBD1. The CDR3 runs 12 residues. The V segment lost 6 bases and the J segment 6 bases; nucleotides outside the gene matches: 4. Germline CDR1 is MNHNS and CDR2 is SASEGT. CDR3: CASSPRGREQYF. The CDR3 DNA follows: TGTGCCAGCAGCCCCAGGGGGCGCGAGCAGTACTTC.

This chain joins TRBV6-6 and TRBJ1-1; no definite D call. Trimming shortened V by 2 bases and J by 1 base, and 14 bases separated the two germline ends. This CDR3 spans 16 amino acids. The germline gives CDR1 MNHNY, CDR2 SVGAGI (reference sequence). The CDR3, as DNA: TGTGCCAGCAGTTACCCCCCCAGAGACCCGAACACTGAAGCTTTCTTT. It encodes CASSYPPRDPNTEAFF.

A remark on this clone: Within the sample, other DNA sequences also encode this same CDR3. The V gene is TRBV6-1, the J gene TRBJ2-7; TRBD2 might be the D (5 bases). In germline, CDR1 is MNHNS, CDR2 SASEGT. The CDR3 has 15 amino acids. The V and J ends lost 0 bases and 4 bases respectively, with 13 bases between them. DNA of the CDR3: TGTGCCAGCAGTGAAGCGAGGGCCCGAGGGTACGAGCAGTACTTC. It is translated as CASSEARARGYEQYF.

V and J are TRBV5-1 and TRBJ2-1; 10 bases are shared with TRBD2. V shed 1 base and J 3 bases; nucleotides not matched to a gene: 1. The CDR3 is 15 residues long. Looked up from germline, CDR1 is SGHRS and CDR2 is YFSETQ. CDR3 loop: CASSLTSGVYNEQFF. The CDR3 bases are TGCGCCAGCAGCTTGACTAGCGGGGTCTACAATGAGCAGTTCTTC.

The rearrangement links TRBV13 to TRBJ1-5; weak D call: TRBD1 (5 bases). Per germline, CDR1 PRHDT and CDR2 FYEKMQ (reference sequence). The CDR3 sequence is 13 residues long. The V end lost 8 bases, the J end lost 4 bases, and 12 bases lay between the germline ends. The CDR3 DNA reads TGTGCCAGCCAAAGTGGGGGGAATCAGCCCCAGCATTTT. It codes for CASQSGGNQPQHF.

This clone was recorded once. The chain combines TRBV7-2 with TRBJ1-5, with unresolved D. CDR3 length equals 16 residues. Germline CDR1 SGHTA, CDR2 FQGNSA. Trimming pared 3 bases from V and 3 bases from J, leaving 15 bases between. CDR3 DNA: TGTGCCAGCAGCTTTAGTGTCCTACGGGACAATCAGCCCCAGCATTTT. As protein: CASSFSVLRDNQPQHF.

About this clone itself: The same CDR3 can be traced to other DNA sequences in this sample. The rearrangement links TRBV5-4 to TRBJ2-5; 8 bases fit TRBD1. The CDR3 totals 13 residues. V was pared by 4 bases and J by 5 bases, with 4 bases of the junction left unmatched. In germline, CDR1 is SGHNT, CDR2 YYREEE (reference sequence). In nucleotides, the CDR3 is TGTGCCAGCAGCAGGACAGGGACCGAGACCCAGTACTTC. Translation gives CASSRTGTETQYF.

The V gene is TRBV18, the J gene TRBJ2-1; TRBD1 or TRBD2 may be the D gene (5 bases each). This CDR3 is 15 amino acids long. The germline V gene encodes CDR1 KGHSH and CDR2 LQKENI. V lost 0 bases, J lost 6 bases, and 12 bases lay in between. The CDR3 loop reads CASSPPKGRGNEQFF. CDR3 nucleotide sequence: TGTGCCAGCTCACCACCAAAGGGACGAGGCAATGAGCAGTTCTTC.